This TCR beta chain is from a study of lymphopenia after photon versus proton radiotherapy. Clones were sequenced by immunoSEQ multiplex PCR, and TCRdb holds only the in-frame ones, with some missing. The sample yields 35,000 to 45,000 clones, 85% to 90% seen once. CDR3 length: 16 residues. Germline V CDR1 and CDR2: SGHRS, YFSETQ. V was cut by 0 bases and J by 0 bases, with 10 bases left in between. The sequenced sample was peripheral blood, obtained from a patient treated with photon-based radiotherapy. This TCR was sampled from a man between 45 and 60 years old with gastric cancer. The chain uses TRBV5-1 and TRBJ1-5, with D perhaps TRBD1 (5 bases). The CDR3: CASSLEGSYSNQPQHF. For the CDR3, the DNA is TGCGCCAGCAGCTTGGAGGGGAGTTATAGCAATCAGCCCCAGCATTTT.